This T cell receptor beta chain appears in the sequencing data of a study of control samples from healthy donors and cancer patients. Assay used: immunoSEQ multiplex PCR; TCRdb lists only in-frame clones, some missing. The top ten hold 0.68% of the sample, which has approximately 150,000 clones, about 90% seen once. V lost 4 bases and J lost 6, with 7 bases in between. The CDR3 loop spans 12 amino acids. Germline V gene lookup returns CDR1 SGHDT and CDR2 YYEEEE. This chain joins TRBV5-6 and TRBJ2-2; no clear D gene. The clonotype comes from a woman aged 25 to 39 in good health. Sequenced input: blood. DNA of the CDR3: TGTGCCAGCAGCGCGGACCCCGGGGAGCTGTTTTTT. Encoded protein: CASSADPGELFF.